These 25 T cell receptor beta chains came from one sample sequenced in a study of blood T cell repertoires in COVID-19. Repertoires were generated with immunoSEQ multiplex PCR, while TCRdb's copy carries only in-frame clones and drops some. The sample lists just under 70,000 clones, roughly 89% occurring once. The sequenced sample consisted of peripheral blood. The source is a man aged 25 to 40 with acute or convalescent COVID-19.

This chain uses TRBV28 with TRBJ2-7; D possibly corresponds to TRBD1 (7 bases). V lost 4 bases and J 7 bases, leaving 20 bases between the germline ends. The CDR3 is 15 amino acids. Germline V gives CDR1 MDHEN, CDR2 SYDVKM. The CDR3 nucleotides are TGTGCCAGCAGTTCGTACTGGACAGGCCGGGGGGAGCAGTACTTC. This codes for CASSSYWTGRGEQYF.

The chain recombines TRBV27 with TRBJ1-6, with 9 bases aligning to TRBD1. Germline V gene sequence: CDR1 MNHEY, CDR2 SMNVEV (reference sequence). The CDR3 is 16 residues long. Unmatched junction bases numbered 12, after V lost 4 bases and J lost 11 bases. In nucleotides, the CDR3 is TGTGCCAGCAGTTCTCCCTCCCGGGACAGGGCGACACCCCTCCACTTT. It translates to CASSSPSRDRATPLHF.

The CDR3 DNA follows: TGTGCCAGCAGCTTAGGATATGGGCCTGGAAACACCATATATTTT. Translating gives CASSLGYGPGNTIYF. The chain joins TRBV7-3 to TRBJ1-3; D is unclear. CDR3 length: 15 amino acids. The germline V gene encodes CDR1 SGHTA and CDR2 FQGTGA. V dropped 2 bases and J dropped 2 bases, with 10 bases sitting between them.

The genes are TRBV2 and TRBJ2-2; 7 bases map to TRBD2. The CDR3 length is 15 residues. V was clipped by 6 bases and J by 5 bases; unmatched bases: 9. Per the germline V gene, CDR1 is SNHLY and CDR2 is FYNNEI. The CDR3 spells CASRSGGGWTGELFF. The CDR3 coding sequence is TGTGCCAGCAGATCCGGCGGGGGATGGACCGGGGAGCTGTTTTTT. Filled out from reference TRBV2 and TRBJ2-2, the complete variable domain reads EPEVTQTPSHQVTQMGQEVILRCVPISNHLYFYWYRQILGQKVEFLVSFYNNEISEKSEIFDDQFSVERPDGSNFTLKIRSTKLEDSAMYFCASRSGGGWTGELFFGEGSRLTVL.

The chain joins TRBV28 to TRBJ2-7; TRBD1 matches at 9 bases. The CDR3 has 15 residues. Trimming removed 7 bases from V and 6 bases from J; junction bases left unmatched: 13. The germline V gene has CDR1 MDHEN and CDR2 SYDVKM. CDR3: CASIPSGTGITEQYF. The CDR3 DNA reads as TGTGCCAGCATCCCCAGCGGGACAGGGATTACCGAGCAGTACTTC. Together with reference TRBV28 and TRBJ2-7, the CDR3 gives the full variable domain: DVKVTQSSRYLVKRTGEKVFLECVQDMDHENMFWYRQDPGLGLRLIYFSYDVKMKEKGDIPEGYSVSREKKERFSLILESASTNQTSMYLCASIPSGTGITEQYFGPGTRLTVT.

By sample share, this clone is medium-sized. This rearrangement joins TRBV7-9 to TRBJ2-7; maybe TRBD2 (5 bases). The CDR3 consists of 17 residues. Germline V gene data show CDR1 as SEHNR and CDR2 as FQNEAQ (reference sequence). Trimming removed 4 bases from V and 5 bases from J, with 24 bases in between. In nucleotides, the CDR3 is TGTGCCAGCAGCTCCGTGGCGGGTATTGGTTATTTGGACGAGCAGTACTTC. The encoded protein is CASSSVAGIGYLDEQYF. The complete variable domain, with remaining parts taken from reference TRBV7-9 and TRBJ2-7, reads DTGVSQNPRHKITKRGQNVTFRCDPISEHNRLYWYRQTLGQGPEFLTYFQNEAQLEKSRLLSDRFSAERPKGSFSTLEIQRTEQGDSAMYLCASSSVAGIGYLDEQYFGPGTRLTVT.

Here the CDR3 DNA reads TGCGCCAGCAGCATACCGGGACAGGGATACTACGAGCAGTACTTC. Protein sequence: CASSIPGQGYYEQYF. The V and J genes are TRBV5-1 and TRBJ2-7, with 9 bases fitting TRBD1. Per germline, CDR1 SGHRS and CDR2 YFSETQ. The CDR3 is 15 amino acids. The V and J ends lost 4 bases and 3 bases, in that order; junction bases with no gene match: 8. Variable domain in full (rest from reference TRBV5-1 and TRBJ2-7): KAGVTQTPRYLIKTRGQQVTLSCSPISGHRSVSWYQQTPGQGLQFLFEYFSETQRNKGNFPGRFSGRQFSNSRSEMNVSTLELGDSALYLCASSIPGQGYYEQYFGPGTRLTVT.

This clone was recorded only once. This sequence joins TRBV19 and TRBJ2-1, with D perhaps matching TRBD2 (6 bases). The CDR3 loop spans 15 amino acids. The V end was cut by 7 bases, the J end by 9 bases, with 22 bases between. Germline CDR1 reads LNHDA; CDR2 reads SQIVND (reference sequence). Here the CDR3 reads CASIPAGLPGGEQFF. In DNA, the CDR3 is TGTGCCAGTATCCCCGCAGGTCTACCCGGGGGTGAGCAGTTCTTC.

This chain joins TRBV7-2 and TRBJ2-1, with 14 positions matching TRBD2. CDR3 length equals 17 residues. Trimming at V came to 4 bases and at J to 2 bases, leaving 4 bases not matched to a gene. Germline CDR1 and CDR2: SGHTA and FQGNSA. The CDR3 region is CASSSGTSGRAYNEQFF. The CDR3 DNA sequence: TGTGCCAGCAGCTCCGGGACTAGCGGGAGAGCCTACAATGAGCAGTTCTTC.

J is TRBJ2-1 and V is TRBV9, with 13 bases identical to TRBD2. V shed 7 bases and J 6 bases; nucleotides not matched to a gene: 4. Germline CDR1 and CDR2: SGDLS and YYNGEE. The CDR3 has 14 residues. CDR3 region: CASGLAGALNEQFF. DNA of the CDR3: TGTGCCAGCGGACTAGCGGGAGCCCTCAATGAGCAGTTCTTC.

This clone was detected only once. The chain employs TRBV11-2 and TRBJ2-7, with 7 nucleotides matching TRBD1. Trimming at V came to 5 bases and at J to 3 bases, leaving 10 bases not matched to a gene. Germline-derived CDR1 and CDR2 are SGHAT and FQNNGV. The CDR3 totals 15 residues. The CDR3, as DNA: TGTGCCAGCAGCGCAGAGAGAGGGGACAGCTACGAGCAGTACTTC. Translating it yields CASSAERGDSYEQYF.

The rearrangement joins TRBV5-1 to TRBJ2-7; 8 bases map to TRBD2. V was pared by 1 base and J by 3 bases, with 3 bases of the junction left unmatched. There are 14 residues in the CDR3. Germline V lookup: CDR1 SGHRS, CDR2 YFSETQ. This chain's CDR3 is CASSLTSGGYEQYF. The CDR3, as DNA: TGCGCCAGCAGCTTGACTAGCGGAGGCTACGAGCAGTACTTC. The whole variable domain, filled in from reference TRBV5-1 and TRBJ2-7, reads KAGVTQTPRYLIKTRGQQVTLSCSPISGHRSVSWYQQTPGQGLQFLFEYFSETQRNKGNFPGRFSGRQFSNSRSEMNVSTLELGDSALYLCASSLTSGGYEQYFGPGTRLTVT.

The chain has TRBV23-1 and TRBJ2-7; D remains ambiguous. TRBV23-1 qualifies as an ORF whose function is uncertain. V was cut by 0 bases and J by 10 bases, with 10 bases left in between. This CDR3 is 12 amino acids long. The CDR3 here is CASSQSPRNQYF. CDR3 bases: TGCGCCAGCAGTCAATCTCCGAGAAACCAGTACTTC.

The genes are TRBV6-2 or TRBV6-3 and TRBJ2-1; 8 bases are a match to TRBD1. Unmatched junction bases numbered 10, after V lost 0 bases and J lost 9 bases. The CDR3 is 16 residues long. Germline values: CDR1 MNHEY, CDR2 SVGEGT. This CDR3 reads CASSYSRQGPAGEQFF. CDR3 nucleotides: TGTGCCAGCAGTTACTCGAGACAGGGGCCCGCCGGTGAGCAGTTCTTC.

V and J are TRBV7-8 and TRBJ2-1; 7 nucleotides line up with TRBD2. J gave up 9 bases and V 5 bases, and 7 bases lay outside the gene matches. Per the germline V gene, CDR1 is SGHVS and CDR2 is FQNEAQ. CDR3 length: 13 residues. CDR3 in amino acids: CASSTGRLAEQFF. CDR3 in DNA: TGTGCCAGCAGCACCGGGCGACTAGCTGAGCAGTTCTTC. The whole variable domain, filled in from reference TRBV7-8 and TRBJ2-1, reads GAGVSQSPRYKVAKRGQDVALRCDPISGHVSLFWYQQALGQGPEFLTYFQNEAQLDKSGLPSDRFFAERPEGSVSTLKIQRTQQEDSAVYLCASSTGRLAEQFFGPGTRLTVL.

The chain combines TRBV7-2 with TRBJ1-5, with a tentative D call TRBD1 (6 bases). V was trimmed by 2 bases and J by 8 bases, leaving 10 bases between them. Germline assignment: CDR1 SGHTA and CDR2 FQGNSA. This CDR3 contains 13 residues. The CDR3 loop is CASSLSRQEPQHF. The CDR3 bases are TGTGCCAGCAGCTTATCAAGACAGGAGCCCCAGCATTTT.

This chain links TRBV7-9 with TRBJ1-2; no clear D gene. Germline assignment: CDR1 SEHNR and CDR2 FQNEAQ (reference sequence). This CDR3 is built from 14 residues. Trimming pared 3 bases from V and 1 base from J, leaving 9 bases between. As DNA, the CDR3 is TGTGCCAGCAGCTTGGCGGGAGGTAACTATGGCTACACCTTC. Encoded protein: CASSLAGGNYGYTF.

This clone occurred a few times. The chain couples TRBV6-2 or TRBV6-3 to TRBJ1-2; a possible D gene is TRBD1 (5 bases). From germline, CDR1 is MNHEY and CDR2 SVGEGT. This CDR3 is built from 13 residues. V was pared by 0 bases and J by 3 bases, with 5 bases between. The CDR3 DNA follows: TGTGCCAGCAGTTACTCGACAGACTATGGCTACACCTTC. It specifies CASSYSTDYGYTF.

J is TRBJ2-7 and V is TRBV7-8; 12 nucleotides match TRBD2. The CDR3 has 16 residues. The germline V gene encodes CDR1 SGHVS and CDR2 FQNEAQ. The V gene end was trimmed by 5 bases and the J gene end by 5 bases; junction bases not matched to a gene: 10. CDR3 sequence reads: CASSPRTSGTLDEQYF. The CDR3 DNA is TGTGCCAGCAGCCCTCGGACTAGCGGGACCCTTGACGAGCAGTACTTC.

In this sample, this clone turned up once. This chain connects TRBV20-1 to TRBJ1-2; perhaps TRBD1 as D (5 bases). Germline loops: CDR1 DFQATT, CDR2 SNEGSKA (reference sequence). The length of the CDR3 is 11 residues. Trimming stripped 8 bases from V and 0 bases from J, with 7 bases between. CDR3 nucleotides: TGCAGTTCACAGGCTAACTATGGCTACACCTTC. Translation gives CSSQANYGYTF.

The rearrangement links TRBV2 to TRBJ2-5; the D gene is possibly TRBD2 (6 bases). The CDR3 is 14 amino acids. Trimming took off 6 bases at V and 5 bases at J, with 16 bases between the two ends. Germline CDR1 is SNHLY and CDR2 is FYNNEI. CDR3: CASRREEAEETQYF. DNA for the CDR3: TGTGCCAGCAGGCGGGAAGAGGCCGAGGAGACCCAGTACTTC.

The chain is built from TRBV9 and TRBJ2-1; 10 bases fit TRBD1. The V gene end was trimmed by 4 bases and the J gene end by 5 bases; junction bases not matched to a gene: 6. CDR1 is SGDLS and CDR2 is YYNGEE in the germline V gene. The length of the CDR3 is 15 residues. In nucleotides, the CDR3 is TGTGCCAGCAGCCAGAAGGACAGGGGGAACAATGAGCAGTTCTTC. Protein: CASSQKDRGNNEQFF.

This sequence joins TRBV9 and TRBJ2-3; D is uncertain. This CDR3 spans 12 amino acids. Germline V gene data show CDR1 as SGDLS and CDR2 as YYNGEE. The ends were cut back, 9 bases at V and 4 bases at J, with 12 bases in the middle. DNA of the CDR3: TGTGCCAACCTCCGAGGCGCAGATACGCAGTATTTT. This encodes CANLRGADTQYF.

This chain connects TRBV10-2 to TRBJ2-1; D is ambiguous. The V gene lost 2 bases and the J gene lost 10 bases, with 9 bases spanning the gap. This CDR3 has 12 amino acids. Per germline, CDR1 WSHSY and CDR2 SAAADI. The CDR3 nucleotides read TGCGCCAGCAGTGAGGCGCCAGCGGAGCAGTTCTTC. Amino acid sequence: CASSEAPAEQFF.

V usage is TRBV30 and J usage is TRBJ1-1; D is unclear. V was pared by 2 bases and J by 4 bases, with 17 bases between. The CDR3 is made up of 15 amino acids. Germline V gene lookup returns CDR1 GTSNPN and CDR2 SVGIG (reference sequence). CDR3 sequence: CAWSPSLISGTEAFF. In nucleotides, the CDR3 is TGTGCCTGGAGTCCATCCCTCATTTCGGGCACTGAAGCTTTCTTT.